This TCR beta chain was sequenced in a study of blood T cells in healthy people across ages. Combining a sample-barcoded 5' primer with a J-beta primer mix, a second PCR ran for about 7 to 11 cycles. MiXCR was run by TCRdb on the 5' RACE reads, yielding one entry per CDR3 protein. The sample shows some 690,000 distinct CDR3 sequences, 22% of them seen only once. This clonotype was picked up a small number of times. The germline V gene has CDR1 SGHVS and CDR2 FQNEAQ. V gave up 9 bases and J gave up 0 bases, with 13 bases separating them. The CDR3 consists of 14 residues. This TCR was sampled from a man between 65 and 85 years old in good health. The chain has TRBV7-8 and TRBJ2-3, with TRBD1 as a possible D gene (5 bases). Sequencing was performed on blood. CDR3 DNA: TGTGCCAGTGTTCTAGGGGTTAGCACAGATACGCAGTATTTT. Its protein product is CASVLGVSTDTQYF.